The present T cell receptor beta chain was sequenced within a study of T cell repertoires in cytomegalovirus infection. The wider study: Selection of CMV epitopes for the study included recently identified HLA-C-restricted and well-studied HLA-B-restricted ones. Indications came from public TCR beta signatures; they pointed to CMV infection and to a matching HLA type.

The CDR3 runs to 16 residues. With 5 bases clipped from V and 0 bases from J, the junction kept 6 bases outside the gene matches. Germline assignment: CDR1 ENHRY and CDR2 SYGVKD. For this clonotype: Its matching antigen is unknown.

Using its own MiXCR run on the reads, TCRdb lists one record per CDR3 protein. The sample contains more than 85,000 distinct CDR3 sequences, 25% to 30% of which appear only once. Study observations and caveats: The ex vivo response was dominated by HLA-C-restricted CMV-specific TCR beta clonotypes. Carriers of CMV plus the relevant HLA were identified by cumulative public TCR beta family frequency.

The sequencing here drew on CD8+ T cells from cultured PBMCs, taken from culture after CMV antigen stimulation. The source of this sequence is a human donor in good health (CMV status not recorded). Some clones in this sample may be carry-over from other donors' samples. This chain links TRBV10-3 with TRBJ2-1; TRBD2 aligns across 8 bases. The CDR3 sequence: CAISRGGTSSYNEQFF. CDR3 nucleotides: TGTGCCATCAGTCGCGGGGGGACGAGCTCCTACAATGAGCAGTTCTTC.